This T cell receptor (beta chain) came from a study of blood T cells in healthy people across ages. Overall study findings and caveats: Whereas aged donors had fewer naive CD4+ cells, long-lived donors had more of them and higher diversity.

The use of a sample-barcoded 5' primer and a J-beta primer mix characterized a second PCR of roughly 6 to 11 cycles. Using its own MiXCR run on the 5' RACE reads, TCRdb lists one record per CDR3 protein. The data hold just under 550,000 distinct CDR3 sequences, with 24% observed a single time. This clonotype was counted ten times or more. Its specificity is unknown. The ends were cut back, 9 bases at V and 1 base at J, with 12 bases in the middle. CDR1 and CDR2 from the germline V gene are LNHDA and SQIVND (reference sequence). This CDR3 spans 13 amino acids. This sample was shared with a second study, whose subject was T cells of mothers and their children.

The sequenced sample was blood. This sequence was found in a boy under 18 in good health. The rearrangement uses TRBV19 and TRBJ1-1; TRBD1 might be the D (5 bases). The CDR3 spells CASSTGGNTEAFF. The DNA of the CDR3 is TGTGCCAGCAGCACCGGGGGGAACACTGAAGCTTTCTTT.